One and the same sample provided the 28 T cell receptor beta chains below, sequenced in a study of blood T cell repertoires in COVID-19. Using immunoSEQ multiplex PCR, the repertoire was profiled, and TCRdb retains in-frame clones only, with some absent. Of 320,000 or so clones listed, 85% are singletons. Sequencing was carried out using PBMCs or T cells enriched from blood (not recorded which). These receptors all stem from a woman under 40 who had been exposed to COVID-19.

CDR3 sequence (DNA): TGTGCCAGCAGGGGAGGACTAGCGGAAACAGATACGCAGTATTTT. Protein product: CASRGGLAETDTQYF. The chain carries TRBV5-4 and TRBJ2-3; 10 bases fit TRBD2. The ends lost 5 bases at V and 3 bases at J; junction bases unmatched: 6. The CDR3 totals 15 residues. CDR1 is SGHNT and CDR2 is YYREEE in the germline V gene (reference sequence).

V and J are TRBV4-3 and TRBJ2-3; 9 nucleotides agree with TRBD2. CDR1 and CDR2 (germline): LGHNA, YSLEER. The CDR3 loop spans 15 amino acids. Germline trimming cut 5 bases from V and 2 bases from J; bases unmatched to any gene: 5. The CDR3 protein is CASSSRGGITDTQYF. In DNA, the CDR3 is TGCGCCAGCAGCTCGCGGGGGGGGATCACAGATACGCAGTATTTT.

J is TRBJ2-5 and V is TRBV27; D is unclear. CDR1 is MNHEY, CDR2 SMNVEV, per germline (reference sequence). The V gene lost 0 bases and the J gene lost 5 bases, with 13 bases spanning the gap. The CDR3 is 15 amino acids. The DNA for the CDR3 is TGTGCCAGCAGTTTATCTCAAGTGGCGGTGGAGACCCAGTACTTC. Its protein product is CASSLSQVAVETQYF.

The chain couples TRBV2 to TRBJ2-2, with TRBD2 matching over 8 bases. V lost 7 bases and J lost 0; bases outside the gene matches: 16. CDR1 and CDR2 (germline): SNHLY, FYNNEI. This CDR3 is 19 amino acids long. CDR3 region: CASNKASGFFNSNTGELFF. Written as DNA, the CDR3 is TGTGCCAGCAATAAGGCTAGCGGGTTTTTCAATTCGAACACCGGGGAGCTGTTTTTT.

The chain has TRBV4-3 and TRBJ1-5; a weak D match, TRBD1 (5 bases). CDR1 is LGHNA and CDR2 is YSLEER in the germline V gene. The CDR3 length is 14 residues. V lost 0 bases, J lost 7 bases, and 10 bases lay in between. The CDR3 region is CASSQDRGRQPQHF. As DNA, the CDR3 is TGCGCCAGCAGCCAAGATCGGGGGAGACAGCCCCAGCATTTT.

This clone was found once. The DNA for the CDR3 is TGTGCCAGCAGCTTGTTTGGCTTTTACGAGCAGTACTTC. Translating it yields CASSLFGFYEQYF. This chain connects TRBV5-4 to TRBJ2-7; D remains ambiguous. The CDR3 extends over 13 amino acids. CDR1 SGHNT and CDR2 YYREEE come from the germline V gene (reference sequence). Deletions cut 1 base from V and 4 bases from J, with 9 bases between.

This clone was found a few times. DNA of the CDR3: TGTGCCTGGAGCGGTACAGGGGGAATTGTGGACGAGCAGTACTTC. The encoded protein is CAWSGTGGIVDEQYF. The rearrangement links TRBV30 to TRBJ2-7; 8 positions match TRBD1. CDR3 length equals 15 residues. Germline values: CDR1 GTSNPN, CDR2 SVGIG (reference sequence). Trimming at V came to 3 bases and at J to 5 bases, leaving 12 bases not matched to a gene.

This sequence joins TRBV4-1 and TRBJ1-5, with unresolved D. The germline V and J ends were trimmed by 0 bases and 0 bases, with 6 bases remaining between them. Germline V CDR1 and CDR2: MGHRA, YSYEKL. The CDR3 runs to 15 residues. This CDR3 reads CASSQDIGSNQPQHF. The CDR3 bases are TGCGCCAGCAGCCAAGATATCGGTAGCAATCAGCCCCAGCATTTT.

V and J are TRBV18 and TRBJ2-7; 13 bases are shared with TRBD2. The junction had 9 bases not matched to a gene; V was cut back by 4 bases and J by 0 bases. There are 18 residues in the CDR3. Looked up from germline, CDR1 is KGHSH and CDR2 is LQKENI. This CDR3 reads CASSLRGTSGAGSYEQYF. For the CDR3, the DNA is TGTGCCAGCTCACTACGGGGGACTAGCGGGGCCGGCTCCTACGAGCAGTACTTC.

The chain combines TRBV9 with TRBJ2-1; 12 positions agree with TRBD2. Trimming took 4 bases from V and 9 from J; bases not matched to a gene: 5. Per germline, CDR1 SGDLS and CDR2 YYNGEE. The CDR3 sequence is 14 residues long. The CDR3 is CASSLWTSGVEQFF. The CDR3 nucleotides read TGTGCCAGCAGCCTGTGGACTAGCGGGGTTGAGCAGTTCTTC.

The chain couples TRBV10-3 to TRBJ1-3; 7 bases are a match to TRBD1. CDR1 and CDR2 (germline): ENHRY, SYGVKD. Unmatched junction bases numbered 10, after V lost 4 bases and J lost 1 base. The CDR3 loop spans 17 amino acids. This CDR3 is CAISASSGQSSGNTIYF. As DNA, the CDR3 is TGTGCCATCAGTGCGTCCTCGGGACAGAGTTCTGGAAACACCATATATTTT.

The chain carries TRBV7-9 and TRBJ1-1; 7 positions agree with TRBD1. Germline assignment: CDR1 SEHNR and CDR2 FQNEAQ (reference sequence). The trim removed 7 bases at V and 6 bases at J, leaving 2 bases unmatched. This CDR3 is 11 amino acids long. The CDR3 region is CASTGQAEAFF. Here the CDR3 DNA reads TGTGCCAGCACCGGACAGGCTGAAGCTTTCTTT.

The chain is built from TRBV9 and TRBJ2-7; 10 bases align to TRBD2. This CDR3 has 15 residues. V shed 3 bases and J 5 bases; nucleotides not matched to a gene: 8. Germline lookup yields CDR1 SGDLS and CDR2 YYNGEE. The CDR3 sequence: CASSASGGKGNEQYF. DNA for the CDR3: TGTGCCAGCAGCGCTAGCGGGGGAAAAGGAAACGAGCAGTACTTC.

The V and J genes are TRBV11-2 and TRBJ2-5; TRBD1 matches at 8 bases. The ends lost 3 bases at V and 0 bases at J; junction bases unmatched: 15. From germline, CDR1 is SGHAT and CDR2 FQNNGV. This CDR3 is built from 19 residues. The CDR3 loop is CASSFDQVQGATYQETQYF. In nucleotides, the CDR3 is TGTGCCAGCAGCTTTGATCAAGTCCAGGGGGCGACGTACCAAGAGACCCAGTACTTC. Together with reference TRBV11-2 and TRBJ2-5, the CDR3 gives the full variable domain: EAGVAQSPRYKIIEKRQSVAFWCNPISGHATLYWYQQILGQGPKLLIQFQNNGVVDDSQLPKDRFSAERLKGVDSTLKIQPAKLEDSAVYLCASSFDQVQGATYQETQYFGPGTRLLVL.

The chain uses TRBV5-1 and TRBJ1-4; TRBD1 might be the D (6 bases). Germline lookup yields CDR1 SGHRS and CDR2 YFSETQ. V lost 1 base, J lost 14 bases, and 15 bases lay in between. This CDR3 contains 13 residues. The CDR3 spells CASSLFQGMKLFF. DNA for the CDR3: TGCGCCAGCAGCTTGTTCCAGGGGATGAAGCTGTTTTTT.

J is TRBJ1-6 and V is TRBV25-1, with 7 bases that match TRBD1. The CDR3 is 15 residues long. With 4 bases clipped from V and 4 bases from J, the junction kept 4 bases outside the gene matches. Germline V lookup: CDR1 MGHDK, CDR2 SYGVNS. The CDR3 DNA is TGTGCCAGCAGTGGGATGACAGGGTATAATTCACCCCTCCACTTT. Its protein is CASSGMTGYNSPLHF.

The chain joins TRBV28 to TRBJ1-5; possibly TRBD1 for D (5 bases). This CDR3 contains 14 residues. V lost 10 bases, J lost 0 bases, and 13 bases lay in between. Per germline, CDR1 MDHEN and CDR2 SYDVKM. As DNA, the CDR3 is TGTGCCACCACGACAGATTATAGCAATCAGCCCCAGCATTTT. This codes for CATTTDYSNQPQHF.

DNA for the CDR3: TGTGCCAGTAGTGTTACAGCCCATTACGAGCAGTACTTC. Encoded protein: CASSVTAHYEQYF. J is TRBJ2-7 and V is TRBV19; the D is unclear. The CDR3 consists of 13 residues. V was trimmed by 5 bases and J by 4 bases, leaving 12 bases between them. CDR1 and CDR2 from the germline V gene are LNHDA and SQIVND (reference sequence).

The rearrangement uses TRBV10-1 and TRBJ1-6; no definite D call. The V gene lost 3 bases and the J gene lost 5 bases, with 8 bases spanning the gap. The CDR3 is made up of 14 amino acids. Germline V lookup: CDR1 WNHNN, CDR2 SYGVQD (reference sequence). This CDR3 reads CASSDSKNNSPLHF. In DNA, the CDR3 is TGCGCCAGCAGTGATAGTAAGAATAATTCACCCCTCCACTTT.

V and J are TRBV5-1 and TRBJ1-2; 9 nucleotides align to TRBD1. The V gene's germline CDR1 is SGHRS and CDR2 YFSETQ. The CDR3 runs to 17 residues. V gave up 4 bases and J gave up 3 bases; unmatched junction bases: 13. CDR3 residues: CASSPFPTGGDDYGYTF. CDR3 DNA: TGCGCCAGCAGCCCTTTTCCCACAGGGGGCGACGACTATGGCTACACCTTC.

With regard to this clone: One end of the junction fails to match germline, which may point to a read error. The V call is TRBV3-1 (or the pseudogene TRBV3-2), the J call TRBJ2-5; TRBD2 matches 9 bases. The CDR3 contains 12 residues. From germline, CDR1 is LGHDT and CDR2 YNNKEL (reference sequence). The CDR3 spells CASSQGSGSPNF. The CDR3 DNA reads TGTGCCAGCAGCCAAGGTAGCGGGAGCCCAAACTTC.

As regards this clone: Different DNA sequences within this sample yield the same CDR3. The chain uses TRBV7-9 and TRBJ2-1; D is undetermined. The CDR3 length is 12 residues. Germline V gene data show CDR1 as SEHNR and CDR2 as FQNEAQ (reference sequence). V was cut by 1 base and J by 7 bases, with 5 bases left in between. The CDR3 region has the DNA TGTGCCAGCAGCTTAGGAGCAAATGAGCAGTTCTTC. This encodes CASSLGANEQFF.

The rearrangement joins TRBV5-6 to TRBJ2-7, with 13 bases identical to TRBD2. V was pared by 1 base and J by 6 bases, with 4 bases of the junction left unmatched. Germline values: CDR1 SGHDT, CDR2 YYEEEE. The CDR3 length is 15 residues. As DNA, the CDR3 is TGTGCCAGCAGCTTGACTAGCGGGGGGGCCCGCGAGCAGTACTTC. Its protein product is CASSLTSGGAREQYF. The whole variable domain, filled in from reference TRBV5-6 and TRBJ2-7, reads DAGVTQSPTHLIKTRGQQVTLRCSPKSGHDTVSWYQQALGQGPQFIFQYYEEEERQRGNFPDRFSGHQFPNYSSELNVNALLLGDSALYLCASSLTSGGAREQYFGPGTRLTVT.

The J gene is TRBJ1-1, the V gene TRBV5-6, with no clear D. Between the trimmed V and J ends, which lost 3 bases and 10 bases, there was a span of 10 bases. Germline CDR1 and CDR2: SGHDT and YYEEEE. This CDR3 comprises 11 residues. CDR3 DNA sequence: TGTGCCAGCAGCTCCGGGATCGGAGCTTTCTTT. It is translated as CASSSGIGAFF.

The chain uses TRBV21-1 and TRBJ1-1; the D call TRBD1 from the table was never checked on the DNA. TRBV21-1 is described as a pseudogene. This CDR3 contains 16 residues. CDR3 loop: CASSKARWGNNTEAFF. CDR3 sequence (DNA): TGTGCCAGCAGCAAAGCGCGGTGGGGCAATAACACTGAAGCTTTCTTT.

The count of this clone is one. This sequence joins TRBV28 and TRBJ2-3; the D gene is possibly TRBD2 (5 bases). This CDR3 is built from 18 residues. Germline V CDR1 and CDR2: MDHEN, SYDVKM. V lost 3 bases to trimming and J lost 3 bases, with 22 bases between them. In nucleotides, the CDR3 is TGTGCCAGCAGTTTTTTAAGTGAACCTAGCCGTGGGACAGATACGCAGTATTTT. This translates into CASSFLSEPSRGTDTQYF.

The chain is built from TRBV2 and TRBJ2-1; 14 positions agree with TRBD2. V dropped 6 bases and J dropped 9; count of bases not matched to a gene: 7. The CDR3 contains 15 residues. Germline V lookup: CDR1 SNHLY, CDR2 FYNNEI. CDR3 sequence: CASRKGTSGSAEQFF. CDR3 nucleotides: TGTGCCAGCAGGAAAGGGACTAGCGGGAGCGCTGAGCAGTTCTTC.

This clone was recorded only once. The V and J genes are TRBV9 and TRBJ2-1, with 7 bases matching TRBD1. Germline-derived CDR1 and CDR2 are SGDLS and YYNGEE. This CDR3 spans 15 amino acids. V trimming: 7 bases; J trimming: 0 bases; junction bases outside the gene matches: 7. The CDR3 loop reads CASERGLASYNEQFF. CDR3 coding DNA: TGTGCCAGCGAAAGGGGGCTAGCCTCCTACAATGAGCAGTTCTTC.